Listed below are T cell receptor beta chains from one sample, sequenced in a study of T-cell reconstitution after alpha-beta-depleted transplantation in children. MiXCR, run by TCRdb on the PCR reads, gives a single entry per CDR3 protein. The table has approximately 200,000 distinct CDR3 sequences, approximately 6.8% seen once. The source material was PBMCs, sampled before TCRalphabeta/CD19-depleted stem cell transplant. These receptors were collected from a girl less than two years old with combined immunodeficiency, due to receive a stem cell transplant. Each CDR3 is given with its conserved first and last residue. Fields, in order: clone size, V gene, J gene, D gene, CDR3 DNA, CDR3 protein. A D gene is named only where the DNA matches it firmly. Size is stated for part of the rows, as once, few or many counts, or as a class when the clone is expanded.

>many|TRBV27|TRBJ2-3|NA
TGTGCCAGCAGTCTCACATACTCTCCTAGCACAGATACGCAGTATTTT
CASSLTYSPSTDTQYF
>many|TRBV4-1|TRBJ2-1|NA
TGCGCCAGCAGCCAAGCCACCGGGTACGAGCAGTTCTTC
CASSQATGYEQFF
>NA|TRBV20-1|TRBJ2-3|NA
TGCTGCGCCAAACTAGGGGCCCGGACGCACGGCACAGATACGCAGTATTTT
CCAKLGARTHGTDTQYF
>many|TRBV14|TRBJ2-5|NA
TGTGCCAGCAGCCAAGGTCCCTACCCACCAGAGACCCAGTACTTC
CASSQGPYPPETQYF
>many|TRBV7-8|TRBJ2-2|TRBD2
TGTGCCAGCAGCTTACCCTGGGGACTAGCGGGAGACTGGGAGCTGTTTTTT
CASSLPWGLAGDWELFF
>many|TRBV28|TRBJ2-1|TRBD2
TGTGCCAGCAGTTTGCGGACTAGCGGGACCTACAATGAGCAGTTCTTC
CASSLRTSGTYNEQFF
>NA|TRBV13|TRBJ2-7|TRBD2
TGTGCCAGCAGCCCAAGGACTAGCGGGAGAAGCGGCTCCTACGAGCAGTACTTC
CASSPRTSGRSGSYEQYF
>many|TRBV7-9|TRBJ2-7|NA
TGTGCCAGCAGCTTTGTAAACGAGCAGTACTTC
CASSFVNEQYF
>NA|TRBV15|TRBJ2-7|NA
TGTGCCACCAGCAGAGAAAGCAGGGCCAGCTCCTACGAGCAGTACTTC
CATSRESRASSYEQYF
>NA|TRBV27|TRBJ2-7|NA
TGTGCCAGCAGTCCGACGTGGGCTAGCTCGGGGGTCGAGCAGTACTTC
CASSPTWASSGVEQYF
>many|TRBV29-1|TRBJ2-7|NA
TGCAGCGCCTCAGGGGCAAGCTCCTACGAGCAGTACTTC
CSASGASSYEQYF
>many|TRBV5-1|TRBJ2-7|TRBD2
TGCGCCAGCAGCCTAGCCGGGACTAGCGGAGTTAGCTCCTACGAGCAGTACTTC
CASSLAGTSGVSSYEQYF
>NA|TRBV25-1|TRBJ1-2|NA
TGTGCCAGCAGTCCCGGGAGCCTCAGAGGGGAAGGCTACACCTTC
CASSPGSLRGEGYTF
>many|TRBV27|TRBJ1-2|NA
TGTGCCAGCAGCCCCGGACGGATCTATGGCTACACCTTC
CASSPGRIYGYTF
>many|TRBV20-1|TRBJ2-7|TRBD2
TGCAGTGCTAGAGATCCGGGGGGAGGGTTCTACGAGCAGTACTTC
CSARDPGGGFYEQYF
>many|TRBV27|TRBJ1-1|NA
TGTGCCAGCAGTTTTTGGGGGGCCTCTGAAGCTTTCTTT
CASSFWGASEAFF
>NA|TRBV7-2|TRBJ1-2|NA
TGTGCCAGCAGCTTGGTAGTCGGCGGCGGCGGCGGCTACACCTTC
CASSLVVGGGGGYTF
>many|TRBV7-7|TRBJ2-1|NA
TGTGCTAGCAGCTTAGATCCTAGCAGAGGCAATGAGCAGTTCTTC
CASSLDPSRGNEQFF
>many|TRBV20-1|TRBJ2-1|TRBD2
TGCAGTGCTAGGACTAGCGGGGGGACAAATGAGCAGTTCTTC
CSARTSGGTNEQFF
>many|TRBV3-1|TRBJ2-5|NA
TGTGCCAGCAGCCAATCCAACCAAGAGACCCAGTACTTC
CASSQSNQETQYF
>NA|TRBV20-1|TRBJ2-1|NA
TGCAGTGCTAGAGCTCTCGGGGGGCCAACCAATGAGCAGTTCTTC
CSARALGGPTNEQFF
>many|TRBV18|TRBJ2-7|NA
TGTGCCAGCTCAGAAGGATTTGTCGACGAGCAGTACTTC
CASSEGFVDEQYF
>many|TRBV6-5|TRBJ2-7|NA
TGTGCCAGCAGTTACTCGACCCAGCAGTACTTC
CASSYSTQQYF
>few|TRBV6-2/TRBV6-3|TRBJ2-3|TRBD1
TGTGCCAGCATTCCGAGGGGGCCTGTAACAGATACGCAGTATTTT
CASIPRGPVTDTQYF
>many|TRBV4-2|TRBJ1-1|NA
TGTGCCAGCAGCCTGATGGCGGGCGGATTGAACACTGAAGCTTTCTTT
CASSLMAGGLNTEAFF
>many|TRBV6-2/TRBV6-3|TRBJ2-1|NA
TGTGCCAGCAGTTACCGGGTTGGGGATGAGCAGTTCTTC
CASSYRVGDEQFF
>many|TRBV20-1|TRBJ2-7|TRBD2
TGCAGTGCTAGCCCCCGGGACTACCCCTACGAGCAGTACTTC
CSASPRDYPYEQYF
>many|TRBV28|TRBJ2-5|TRBD2
TGTGCCAGCAGTTTCTCGAGCGGGAGCTATGGGACCCAGTACTTC
CASSFSSGSYGTQYF